The 30 T cell receptor beta chains below come from one sample, sequenced in a study of blood T cell repertoires in COVID-19. TCRdb keeps only in-frame clones here, not all; method: immunoSEQ multiplex PCR. Counted here are roughly 62,000 clones, approximately 80% occurring once; the ten biggest clones make up over 3.5%. The sequenced material came from peripheral blood. The origin of the receptors is a man in his fifties or sixties with acute or convalescent COVID-19.

The V call is TRBV12-3 or TRBV12-4, the J call TRBJ2-7; 9 bases align to TRBD1. The CDR3 is 13 amino acids. The trim removed 5 bases at V and 6 bases at J, leaving 5 bases unmatched. In nucleotides, the CDR3 is TGTGCCAGCAGTGAAGGGACAGGGCTCGAGCAGTACTTC. Its protein product is CASSEGTGLEQYF.

The chain has TRBV4-1 and TRBJ1-2; 9 positions match TRBD1. CDR3 length: 15 amino acids. Losses at the gene ends were 1 base for V and 5 bases for J; bases not matched to a gene: 5. The germline CDR1 and CDR2 sequences are MGHRA and YSYEKL. The CDR3 bases are TGCGCCAGCAGCCAAGTTACCGGGACAGGGTATGGCTACACCTTC. This encodes CASSQVTGTGYGYTF.

V usage is TRBV7-2 and J usage is TRBJ2-7, with D tentatively TRBD2 (6 bases). Germline values: CDR1 SGHTA, CDR2 FQGNSA. The CDR3 loop spans 14 amino acids. V was trimmed by 5 bases and J by 2 bases, leaving 13 bases between them. DNA of the CDR3: TGTGCCAGCAGCCAACGCGGGGCTGCCTACGAGCAGTACTTC. Encoded protein: CASSQRGAAYEQYF.

This chain links TRBV5-1 with TRBJ1-1, with 8 nucleotides matching TRBD1. CDR3 length equals 14 residues. Trimming removed 4 bases from V and 1 base from J; junction bases left unmatched: 3. CDR1 and CDR2 from the germline V gene are SGHRS and YFSETQ. This chain's CDR3 is CASSPGTGNTEAFF. DNA for the CDR3: TGCGCCAGCAGCCCTGGGACAGGGAACACTGAAGCTTTCTTT. Full variable domain (missing parts from reference TRBV5-1 and TRBJ1-1): KAGVTQTPRYLIKTRGQQVTLSCSPISGHRSVSWYQQTPGQGLQFLFEYFSETQRNKGNFPGRFSGRQFSNSRSEMNVSTLELGDSALYLCASSPGTGNTEAFFGQGTRLTVV.

The chain's CDR3 is CASSFRGGSYEQYF. In DNA form, the CDR3 reads TGTGCCAGCAGCTTCCGCGGGGGCTCCTACGAGCAGTACTTC. The chain recombines TRBV5-6 with TRBJ2-7, with 7 positions matching TRBD2. The CDR3 contains 14 residues. Per the germline V gene, CDR1 is SGHDT and CDR2 is YYEEEE. V lost 2 bases, J lost 0 bases, and 2 bases stayed unmatched.

The chain joins TRBV6-5 to TRBJ1-2; possibly TRBD1 for D (5 bases). This CDR3 is built from 12 residues. CDR1 and CDR2 from the germline V gene are MNHEY and SVGAGI. V lost 4 bases and J 8 bases, leaving 11 bases between the germline ends. CDR3 nucleotide sequence: TGTGCCAGCAGTTCAGGGTTCCGGGGCTACACCTTC. Protein product: CASSSGFRGYTF.

V gene TRBV10-3 combines with J gene TRBJ2-5; D remains unclear. The V end lost 0 bases, the J end lost 4 bases, and 3 bases lay between the germline ends. Per the germline V gene, CDR1 is ENHRY and CDR2 is SYGVKD. The CDR3 is made up of 12 amino acids. Here the CDR3 reads CAISESLETQYF. CDR3 DNA sequence: TGTGCCATCAGTGAGTCTCTAGAGACCCAGTACTTC.

The chain employs TRBV7-9 and TRBJ2-3; 9 bases align to TRBD2. The CDR3 loop spans 17 amino acids. CDR1 is SEHNR, CDR2 FQNEAQ, per germline (reference sequence). The V gene end was trimmed by 1 base and the J gene end by 5 bases; junction bases not matched to a gene: 10. The DNA of the CDR3 is TGTGCCAGCAGCTTAGGACGAGAGCGGGGGGAGATAGATACGCAGTATTTT. Translation gives CASSLGRERGEIDTQYF.

The chain carries TRBV11-3 and TRBJ2-1; D is unresolved. V was cut by 0 bases and J by 5 bases, with 5 bases left in between. This CDR3 contains 13 residues. Germline V gives CDR1 SGHNT, CDR2 YENEEA. The CDR3 bases are TGTGCCAGCAGCTTAGATCGGGACAATGAGCAGTTCTTC. Residues: CASSLDRDNEQFF.

This sequence joins TRBV13 and TRBJ2-6; tentative D call: TRBD1 (6 bases). The CDR3 sequence is 18 residues long. The germline V gene has CDR1 PRHDT and CDR2 FYEKMQ (reference sequence). V was clipped by 2 bases and J by 0 bases, with 14 bases between them. The CDR3 sequence is CASSLLRTGFSGANVLTF. The CDR3 region has the DNA TGTGCCAGCAGCTTATTGAGAACAGGGTTCTCTGGGGCCAACGTCCTGACTTTC.

V and J are TRBV7-9 and TRBJ2-3; possible D gene TRBD1, 5 bases. Looked up from germline, CDR1 is SEHNR and CDR2 is FQNEAQ (reference sequence). V was shortened by 0 bases and J by 4 bases, with 11 bases between the two germline ends. The CDR3 consists of 15 residues. The CDR3 bases are TGTGCCAGCAGCTTAGCGGGGCGGAGTGCAGATACGCAGTATTTT. It codes for CASSLAGRSADTQYF.

The chain employs TRBV6-1 and TRBJ1-2, with D hard to call. Germline V gives CDR1 MNHNS, CDR2 SASEGT. V lost 2 bases, J lost 4 bases, and 5 bases lay in between. This CDR3 has 12 residues. The CDR3 loop reads CASSENTYGYTF. For the CDR3, the DNA is TGTGCCAGCAGTGAAAACACCTATGGCTACACCTTC.

The chain employs TRBV5-1 and TRBJ1-2; D is possibly TRBD1 (6 bases). CDR3 size: 14 residues. The germline V gene encodes CDR1 SGHRS and CDR2 YFSETQ. V lost 0 bases and J lost 8, with 14 bases in between. Here the CDR3 DNA reads TGCGCCAGCAGCTTGGCGGGGGGCGCGGAGGGCTACACCTTC. It codes for CASSLAGGAEGYTF.

This clone appeared a few times. The V gene is TRBV6-5, the J gene TRBJ1-5; a weak D match, TRBD1 (6 bases). Germline CDR1 is MNHEY and CDR2 is SVGAGI. The CDR3 spans 15 residues. With 6 bases removed from V and 4 bases from J, the gap between germline ends came to 16 bases. CDR3 DNA sequence: TGTGCCAGCAGGGAGGGGGGGATGGGAAATCAGCCCCAGCATTTT. It translates to CASREGGMGNQPQHF.

The chain is built from TRBV12-3 or TRBV12-4 and TRBJ1-6; D gene unclear. V lost 7 bases, J lost 8 bases, and 12 bases lay in between. This CDR3 has 13 residues. CDR3 in amino acids: CASKGEEDSPLHF. In DNA form, the CDR3 reads TGTGCCAGCAAGGGAGAAGAGGATTCACCCCTCCACTTT.

The chain carries TRBV29-1 and TRBJ1-3; the D gene is possibly TRBD1 (5 bases). The CDR3 runs to 12 residues. The V end lost 7 bases, the J end lost 0 bases, and 7 bases lay between the germline ends. Germline CDR1 is SQVTM and CDR2 is ANQGSEA. As DNA, the CDR3 is TGCAGCGGGGGGTACTCTGGAAACACCATATATTTT. Translating it yields CSGGYSGNTIYF. Drawing the rest from reference TRBV29-1 and TRBJ1-3, the complete variable domain is SAVISQKPSRDICQRGTSLTIQCQVDSQVTMMFWYRQQPGQSLTLIATANQGSEATYESGFVIDKFPISRPNLTFSTLTVSNMSPEDSSIYLCSGGYSGNTIYFGEGSWLTVV.

The table lists this clone with a count of one. This chain links TRBV18 with TRBJ2-1, with D uncertain. This CDR3 is 14 amino acids long. V was trimmed by 0 bases and J by 8 bases, leaving 11 bases between them. The V gene's germline CDR1 is KGHSH and CDR2 LQKENI. CDR3 loop: CASSPPNGFHEQFF. The CDR3 region has the DNA TGTGCCAGCTCACCACCGAACGGGTTCCATGAGCAGTTCTTC.

The chain uses TRBV14 and TRBJ2-1, with D possibly matching TRBD2 (7 bases). CDR1 SGHDN and CDR2 FVKESK come from the germline V gene. Trimming took off 4 bases at V and 0 bases at J, with 16 bases between the two ends. The CDR3 length is 17 residues. CDR3 coding DNA: TGTGCCAGCAGCCCCCAGGGGCGGGGGCTCTCCTACAATGAGCAGTTCTTC. The encoded protein is CASSPQGRGLSYNEQFF.

V and J are TRBV6-4 and TRBJ2-7; 9 positions agree with TRBD1. J gave up 7 bases and V 5 bases, and 6 bases lay outside the gene matches. This CDR3 spans 13 amino acids. CDR1 and CDR2 from the germline V gene are MRHNA and SNTAGT. CDR3 bases: TGTGCCAGCAGTCCCGACAGGGGGGGAGAGCAGTACTTC. Translating it yields CASSPDRGGEQYF.

The chain couples TRBV7-3 to TRBJ2-2; D might be TRBD2 (5 bases). The CDR3 length is 14 residues. V gave up 6 bases and J gave up 4 bases, with 12 bases separating them. Germline CDR1 is SGHTA and CDR2 is FQGTGA. The DNA of the CDR3 is TGTGCCAGCAGTTCGCATCGGGGCACCGGGGAGCTGTTTTTT. The encoded protein is CASSSHRGTGELFF. The whole variable domain, filled in from reference TRBV7-3 and TRBJ2-2, reads GAGVSQTPSNKVTEKGKYVELRCDPISGHTALYWYRQSLGQGPEFLIYFQGTGAADDSGLPNDRFFAVRPEGSVSTLKIQRTERGDSAVYLCASSSHRGTGELFFGEGSRLTVL.

This chain links TRBV5-4 with TRBJ2-5, with 10 bases that match TRBD1. Per the germline V gene, CDR1 is SGHNT and CDR2 is YYREEE (reference sequence). The CDR3 totals 13 residues. V gave up 6 bases and J gave up 6 bases; unmatched junction bases: 5. CDR3 nucleotides: TGTGCCAGCACCCAGGACAGGGGGAAGACCCAGTACTTC. This translates into CASTQDRGKTQYF.

The chain couples TRBV4-2 to TRBJ2-5; the match to TRBD1 covers 7 bases. CDR3 length: 15 residues. V shed 3 bases, J shed 1 base, and the junction held 5 bases outside the gene matches. Germline V gene sequence: CDR1 LGHNA, CDR2 YNFKEQ. The CDR3 loop reads CASSQTGTIQETQYF. The CDR3 nucleotides are TGTGCCAGCAGCCAGACAGGGACCATCCAAGAGACCCAGTACTTC.

The chain combines TRBV5-4 with TRBJ2-3; 9 bases align to TRBD1. This CDR3 comprises 16 residues. J gave up 7 bases and V 4 bases, and 13 bases lay outside the gene matches. The germline gives CDR1 SGHNT, CDR2 YYREEE (reference sequence). The CDR3: CASSPLTGQGTNTQYF. In nucleotides, the CDR3 is TGTGCCAGCAGCCCCTTAACGGGACAGGGAACAAATACGCAGTATTTT.

The rearrangement uses TRBV3-1 (or the pseudogene TRBV3-2) and TRBJ1-2, with 7 nucleotides matching TRBD1. V trimming: 2 bases; J trimming: 13 bases; junction bases outside the gene matches: 7. Germline lookup yields CDR1 LGHDT and CDR2 YNNKEL (reference sequence). The CDR3 runs 12 residues. CDR3 in DNA: TGTGCCAGCAGCCAATACAGGGGACTCGGCACCTTC. It yields the protein CASSQYRGLGTF.

This rearrangement joins TRBV10-3 to TRBJ1-2; maybe TRBD1 (5 bases). The CDR3 contains 13 residues. Trimming took off 3 bases at V and 6 bases at J, with 11 bases between the two ends. Per germline, CDR1 ENHRY and CDR2 SYGVKD. The CDR3, as DNA: TGTGCCATCAGTGAACCCAGCAGGGATGGCTACACCTTC. This translates into CAISEPSRDGYTF.

This chain joins TRBV13 and TRBJ2-3, with TRBD1 identical over 9 bases. In germline, CDR1 is PRHDT, CDR2 FYEKMQ (reference sequence). The CDR3 runs 16 residues. The junction had 8 bases not matched to a gene; V was cut back by 4 bases and J by 3 bases. Written as DNA, the CDR3 is TGTGCCAGCAGCTCTACATCCGGGACAGGGACAGATACGCAGTATTTT. Translating it yields CASSSTSGTGTDTQYF.

V and J are TRBV6-5 and TRBJ1-6; 8 bases align to TRBD1. CDR3 length: 14 residues. CDR1 is MNHEY, CDR2 SVGAGI, per germline. The V gene end was trimmed by 8 bases and the J gene end by 7 bases; junction bases not matched to a gene: 7. The DNA for the CDR3 is TGTGCCAGCGGGGCGGACAGGGAAAATTCACCCCTCCACTTT. Translation gives CASGADRENSPLHF.

The rearrangement uses TRBV19 and TRBJ1-1; no clear D. Germline CDR1 LNHDA, CDR2 SQIVND (reference sequence). The CDR3 loop spans 20 amino acids. Trimming stripped 0 bases from V and 13 bases from J, with 36 bases between. The CDR3 sequence: CASSIDIFPSSDGLGSKVFF. In nucleotides, the CDR3 is TGTGCCAGTAGTATAGACATCTTCCCTTCTTCGGATGGCCTGGGGAGTAAGGTTTTCTTT. Full variable domain (outside the CDR3, taken from reference TRBV19 and TRBJ1-1): DGGITQSPKYLFRKEGQNVTLSCEQNLNHDAMYWYRQDPGQGLRLIYYSQIVNDFQKGDIAEGYSVSREKKESFPLTVTSAQKNPTAFYLCASSIDIFPSSDGLGSKVFFGQGTRLTVV.

This clone was seen more than once but under ten times. This chain links TRBV5-1 with TRBJ2-1; weak D call: TRBD1 (7 bases). Germline V lookup: CDR1 SGHRS, CDR2 YFSETQ. The CDR3 spans 14 residues. The germline V and J ends were trimmed by 1 base and 4 bases, with 9 bases remaining between them. CDR3 amino acids: CASSLQGGYNEQFF. DNA for the CDR3: TGCGCCAGCAGCTTGCAGGGGGGTTACAATGAGCAGTTCTTC.

To note about this clone: One junction end does not reproduce the germline sequence, and a read error may be involved. The V gene is TRBV6-5, the J gene TRBJ1-1, with D possibly matching TRBD1 (6 bases). Germline assignment: CDR1 MNHEY and CDR2 SVGAGI. This CDR3 comprises 15 residues. The CDR3 loop is CASSYSAGVKTEAFF. The CDR3 nucleotides read TGTGCCAGCAGTTACTCGGCAGGGGTGAAGACTGAAGCTTTCTTT.